The entry below describes one TCR beta chain. This entry belongs to a study of blood T cell repertoires in COVID-19. Study-wide background: Italy, Spain and the United States were the sources of the convalescent and acute COVID-19 samples.

The CDR3 is made up of 14 amino acids. Trimming removed 6 bases from V and 2 bases from J, with 14 bases in between. Germline CDR1 reads SGHNT; CDR2 reads YYREEE (reference sequence). Original processing notes: Reference gene primer amplification gave nucleated cell count estimates. Profiling relied on immunoSEQ multiplex PCR, and the TCRdb table lists in-frame clones only, not all of them. The DNA gave D and trimming, while V, J and clone size come from that table. Of under 200,000 clones listed, approximately 80% are singletons. This chain links TRBV5-4 with TRBJ1-2, with a weak D call TRBD1 (5 bases). The clonotype comes from a human donor in a cohort sampled during active COVID-19. The sequencing input was peripheral blood. The CDR3 here is CASNQGALNYGYTF. Written as DNA, the CDR3 is TGTGCCAGCAACCAAGGGGCCTTAAACTATGGCTACACCTTC.